A single sample is the source of the 10 T cell receptor beta chains below, sequenced in a study of T cell responses to AZD1222 COVID-19 vaccine. Repertoires were generated with immunoSEQ multiplex PCR, while TCRdb's copy carries only in-frame clones and drops some. This repertoire shows about 200,000 clones, just over 90% found once; its top ten account for about 1%. Sequencing was performed on peripheral blood, taken on day 0 of MenACWY control vaccination. These receptors were taken from an adult in good health.

The chain carries TRBV7-2 and TRBJ1-2, with D possibly being TRBD1 (5 bases). In germline, CDR1 is SGHTA, CDR2 FQGNSA. This CDR3 has 16 residues. The V end lost 2 bases, the J end lost 0 bases, and 13 bases lay between the germline ends. CDR3 in DNA: TGTGCCAGCAGCTTATGGTGGGGGAAGACTAACTATGGCTACACCTTC. This sequence encodes CASSLWWGKTNYGYTF.

This chain uses TRBV7-9 with TRBJ2-5; D gene ambiguous. Germline loops: CDR1 SEHNR, CDR2 FQNEAQ (reference sequence). Between the trimmed V and J ends, which lost 0 bases and 10 bases, there was a span of 12 bases. The CDR3 length is 13 residues. The CDR3 spells CASSLAATPLQYF. The DNA for the CDR3 is TGTGCCAGCAGCTTAGCCGCTACCCCCCTCCAGTACTTC.

V and J are TRBV2 and TRBJ1-4; 7 bases map to TRBD1. Germline lookup yields CDR1 SNHLY and CDR2 FYNNEI. The V gene end was trimmed by 7 bases and the J gene end by 1 base; junction bases not matched to a gene: 9. This CDR3 contains 16 residues. CDR3 protein: CASTRTNRGTNEKLFF. In DNA, the CDR3 is TGTGCCAGCACAAGAACAAACAGGGGAACTAATGAAAAACTGTTTTTT.

This chain joins TRBV7-9 and TRBJ1-5, with D possibly being TRBD1 (5 bases). Germline lookup yields CDR1 SEHNR and CDR2 FQNEAQ (reference sequence). The CDR3 consists of 15 residues. Deletions cut 5 bases from V and 5 bases from J, with 16 bases between. The CDR3 region is CASSTGTASDQPQHF. CDR3 in DNA: TGTGCCAGCAGCACCGGGACCGCTTCGGATCAGCCCCAGCATTTT.

The chain joins TRBV2 to TRBJ1-6, with D unclear. Germline assignment: CDR1 SNHLY and CDR2 FYNNEI. CDR3 length equals 12 residues. V shed 3 bases and J shed 7 bases, with 4 bases lying between them. The CDR3 sequence: CASSDKNSPLHF. The CDR3 region has the DNA TGTGCCAGCAGTGACAAGAATTCACCCCTCCACTTT.

The chain has TRBV11-2 and TRBJ1-4; no clear D. This CDR3 has 13 amino acids. CDR1 is SGHAT, CDR2 FQNNGV, per germline. V was pared by 6 bases and J by 0 bases, with 5 bases between. CDR3 loop: CASSLSTNEKLFF. In DNA form, the CDR3 reads TGTGCCAGCAGTTTATCAACTAATGAAAAACTGTTTTTT. The full variable domain, in which reference TRBV11-2 and TRBJ1-4 provide the parts outside the CDR3, is EAGVAQSPRYKIIEKRQSVAFWCNPISGHATLYWYQQILGQGPKLLIQFQNNGVVDDSQLPKDRFSAERLKGVDSTLKIQPAKLEDSAVYLCASSLSTNEKLFFGSGTQLSVL.

This chain connects TRBV19 to TRBJ1-1; 7 nucleotides agree with TRBD1. This CDR3 comprises 14 residues. V dropped 7 bases and J dropped 0; count of bases not matched to a gene: 5. CDR1 LNHDA and CDR2 SQIVND come from the germline V gene (reference sequence). CDR3 sequence: CASTPGQLNTEAFF. The CDR3 DNA is TGTGCCAGTACCCCGGGACAGTTGAACACTGAAGCTTTCTTT.

The genes are TRBV19 and TRBJ1-5; D perhaps matches TRBD1 (5 bases). The V gene lost 8 bases and the J gene lost 8 bases, with 22 bases spanning the gap. The CDR3 spans 15 residues. Germline V lookup: CDR1 LNHDA, CDR2 SQIVND (reference sequence). DNA of the CDR3: TGTGCCAGTGAGAGGGGTATGGGGGTAGGCGAGCCCCAGCATTTT. It is translated as CASERGMGVGEPQHF.

This chain uses TRBV4-1 with TRBJ1-5, with D possibly being TRBD1 (6 bases). Germline CDR1 and CDR2: MGHRA and YSYEKL. This CDR3 spans 15 amino acids. V shed 0 bases and J shed 5 bases, with 11 bases lying between them. The CDR3 sequence is CASSQEGQPDQPQHF. The CDR3 DNA sequence: TGCGCCAGCAGCCAAGAGGGACAACCGGATCAGCCCCAGCATTTT.

V is TRBV7-2 and J is TRBJ2-2; 8 bases line up with TRBD1. CDR3 size: 16 residues. Germline CDR1 SGHTA, CDR2 FQGNSA. Losses at the gene ends were 4 bases for V and 1 base for J; bases not matched to a gene: 5. CDR3 in amino acids: CASSSQGARNTGELFF. The CDR3, as DNA: TGTGCCAGCAGCTCCCAGGGGGCGCGGAACACCGGGGAGCTGTTTTTT.